Listed below are T cell receptor beta chains from one sample, sequenced in a study of T cell changes during pregnancy in multiple sclerosis. This table comes from immunoSEQ multiplex PCR, and its TCRdb copy is limited to in-frame clones, with some not included. Altogether approximately 64,000 clones are present, about nine tenths being singletons, with the ten largest covering about 2.3%. Sample: peripheral blood, taken in the first trimester of pregnancy. These receptors were taken from a female donor with multiple sclerosis, enrolled in a pregnancy study. CDR3s include the opening cysteine and the closing phenylalanine or tryptophan. Fields, in order: D gene, V gene, clone size, J gene, CDR3 DNA, CDR3 protein. The D gene is left open where the match is weak. Clone size is stated in some rows and not others, as once, few, many or a class when expanded.

d_gene: NA; v_gene: TRBV19; abundance: NA; j_gene: TRBJ1-2; CDR3nt: TGTGCCAGTAGTATAGAAGCAGGCCCTAACTATGGCTACACCTTC; CDR3aa: CASSIEAGPNYGYTF
d_gene: NA; v_gene: TRBV4-3; abundance: once; j_gene: TRBJ1-2; CDR3nt: TGCGCCAGCAGCCAAGATAAAGGGGCGCGATATGGCTACACCTTC; CDR3aa: CASSQDKGARYGYTF
d_gene: NA; v_gene: TRBV30; abundance: NA; j_gene: TRBJ1-5; CDR3nt: TGTGCCGCTTCTCTGGATGGACAGATCTTCAATCAGCCCCAGCATTTT; CDR3aa: CAASLDGQIFNQPQHF
d_gene: TRBD2; v_gene: TRBV19; abundance: NA; j_gene: TRBJ2-7; CDR3nt: TGTGCCAGTAGTGCCAGGACTAGCGGGAGGACCTACGAGCAGTACTTC; CDR3aa: CASSARTSGRTYEQYF
d_gene: TRBD2; v_gene: TRBV27; abundance: NA; j_gene: TRBJ2-1; CDR3nt: TGTGCCAGCAGTTTAGTCGCTAGCGGGGCTGGGACCTCCTACAATGAGCAGTTCTTC; CDR3aa: CASSLVASGAGTSYNEQFF
d_gene: NA; v_gene: TRBV27; abundance: NA; j_gene: TRBJ2-5; CDR3nt: TGTGCCAGCAGTTCGCTACAGGGTCAAGAGACCCAGTACTTC; CDR3aa: CASSSLQGQETQYF
d_gene: TRBD1; v_gene: TRBV19; abundance: NA; j_gene: TRBJ1-4; CDR3nt: TGTGCCAGTAGTATAGGGGGACAGGGATCCGAAAAACTGTTTTTT; CDR3aa: CASSIGGQGSEKLFF
d_gene: NA; v_gene: TRBV18; abundance: NA; j_gene: TRBJ1-1; CDR3nt: TGTGCCAGCTCACCCAGGGGCGCCAACACTGAAGCTTTCTTT; CDR3aa: CASSPRGANTEAFF
d_gene: TRBD2; v_gene: TRBV29-1; abundance: NA; j_gene: TRBJ2-3; CDR3nt: TGCAGCGTCCGCTTAGCGGGTTTGGGAGATACGCAGTATTTT; CDR3aa: CSVRLAGLGDTQYF
d_gene: TRBD2; v_gene: TRBV19; abundance: NA; j_gene: TRBJ2-2; CDR3nt: TGTGCCAGTAGTATTCGAGGGCCTACTAGCGAGCTGATCGGGGAGCTGTTTTTT; CDR3aa: CASSIRGPTSELIGELFF
d_gene: TRBD2; v_gene: TRBV28; abundance: once; j_gene: TRBJ2-7; CDR3nt: TGTGCCAGCAGTCCCTCCGGGACTAGCTACGAGCAGTACTTC; CDR3aa: CASSPSGTSYEQYF
d_gene: TRBD2; v_gene: TRBV7-8; abundance: NA; j_gene: TRBJ2-7; CDR3nt: TGTGCCAGCAGCTTATCTACGGGACTAGCCTACGAGCAGTACTTC; CDR3aa: CASSLSTGLAYEQYF
d_gene: NA; v_gene: TRBV4-3; abundance: once; j_gene: TRBJ2-1; CDR3nt: TGCGCCAGCAGCCGTACGCAGGATGAGCAGTTCTTC; CDR3aa: CASSRTQDEQFF
d_gene: NA; v_gene: TRBV29-1; abundance: NA; j_gene: TRBJ2-3; CDR3nt: TGCAGCGTTGAAGAGGGACAATTCCACCAGTATTTT; CDR3aa: CSVEEGQFHQYF
d_gene: NA; v_gene: TRBV6-5; abundance: NA; j_gene: TRBJ1-4; CDR3nt: TGTGCCAGCAGTAAAGAATTCGGTAATGAAAAACTGTTTTTT; CDR3aa: CASSKEFGNEKLFF
d_gene: NA; v_gene: TRBV19; abundance: few; j_gene: TRBJ2-1; CDR3nt: TGTGCCAGTAGTATAGGACTAGTCGGTGAGCAGTTCTTC; CDR3aa: CASSIGLVGEQFF
d_gene: TRBD2; v_gene: TRBV2; abundance: NA; j_gene: TRBJ2-1; CDR3nt: TGTGCCAGCAGTGATCTAGCGGGAGCCTACAATGAGCAGTTCTTC; CDR3aa: CASSDLAGAYNEQFF
d_gene: NA; v_gene: TRBV7-2; abundance: NA; j_gene: TRBJ2-1; CDR3nt: TGTGCCAGCAGCTTAGCCCCGACTAGTAACCCACACAATGAGCAGTTCTTC; CDR3aa: CASSLAPTSNPHNEQFF
d_gene: NA; v_gene: TRBV5-4; abundance: NA; j_gene: TRBJ1-2; CDR3nt: TGTGCCAGCAGCTCCCGGGGTTCCTATGGCTACACCTTC; CDR3aa: CASSSRGSYGYTF
d_gene: NA; v_gene: TRBV6-4; abundance: once; j_gene: TRBJ2-3; CDR3nt: TGTGCCACCCGAGGACATGGCAGGGCAAACACAGATACGCAGTATTTT; CDR3aa: CATRGHGRANTDTQYF
d_gene: NA; v_gene: TRBV18; abundance: once; j_gene: TRBJ1-2; CDR3nt: TGTGCCAGCTCAGGACAGAACTATGGCTACACCTTC; CDR3aa: CASSGQNYGYTF
d_gene: NA; v_gene: TRBV7-9; abundance: NA; j_gene: TRBJ1-1; CDR3nt: TGTGCCAGCAGCTTAGCGGTGGCAGGCAGCGAAGCTTTCTTT; CDR3aa: CASSLAVAGSEAFF
d_gene: NA; v_gene: TRBV18; abundance: many; j_gene: TRBJ1-1; CDR3nt: TGTGCCAGCTCACCACCCAAAGGGGATCATACTGAAGCTTTCTTT; CDR3aa: CASSPPKGDHTEAFF
d_gene: NA; v_gene: TRBV7-9; abundance: NA; j_gene: TRBJ1-4; CDR3nt: TGTGCCAGCAGCTTAACAGGGATATCTAATGAAAAACTGTTTTTT; CDR3aa: CASSLTGISNEKLFF
d_gene: TRBD2; v_gene: TRBV4-1; abundance: NA; j_gene: TRBJ2-7; CDR3nt: TGCGCCAGCAGCCAGGCGGGAGTCGGGTCCTACGAGCAGTACTTC; CDR3aa: CASSQAGVGSYEQYF
d_gene: NA; v_gene: TRBV6-5; abundance: NA; j_gene: TRBJ1-6; CDR3nt: TGTGCCAGCAGTTACACCAGCTATAATTCACCCCTCCACTTT; CDR3aa: CASSYTSYNSPLHF
d_gene: NA; v_gene: TRBV6-1; abundance: NA; j_gene: TRBJ2-7; CDR3nt: TGTGCCAGCAGTGAAAAAGGGGCGAGCTCCTACGAGCAGTACTTC; CDR3aa: CASSEKGASSYEQYF
d_gene: NA; v_gene: TRBV6-6; abundance: NA; j_gene: TRBJ1-3; CDR3nt: TGTGCCAGCAGTTTGGACAGTCCTGGAAACACCATATATTTT; CDR3aa: CASSLDSPGNTIYF
d_gene: TRBD1; v_gene: TRBV7-6; abundance: once; j_gene: TRBJ1-4; CDR3nt: TGTGCCAGCAGAAACAGGGGGCGGAATGAAAAACTGTTTTTT; CDR3aa: CASRNRGRNEKLFF
d_gene: TRBD2; v_gene: TRBV18; abundance: NA; j_gene: TRBJ2-7; CDR3nt: TGTGCCAGCTCACCCCTTAAGGTAGCGGGAGGACCACCGGAGCAGTACTTC; CDR3aa: CASSPLKVAGGPPEQYF
d_gene: TRBD2; v_gene: TRBV10-3; abundance: NA; j_gene: TRBJ2-5; CDR3nt: TGTGCCATCAACGGAGCGGGAGTAGGGGAGACCCAGTACTTC; CDR3aa: CAINGAGVGETQYF
d_gene: TRBD1; v_gene: TRBV5-1; abundance: few; j_gene: TRBJ2-2; CDR3nt: TGCGCCAGCAGCTTGGTTTCGGACAGGTTCTACACCGGGGAGCTGTTTTTT; CDR3aa: CASSLVSDRFYTGELFF
d_gene: TRBD2; v_gene: TRBV4-2; abundance: NA; j_gene: TRBJ2-1; CDR3nt: TGTGCCAGCAGCCAAAGAACTAGCGGGACCTACAATGAGCAGTTCTTC; CDR3aa: CASSQRTSGTYNEQFF
d_gene: NA; v_gene: TRBV29-1; abundance: NA; j_gene: TRBJ2-3; CDR3nt: TGCAGCGTTGAGACTGGACTAAGCACAGATACGCAGTATTTT; CDR3aa: CSVETGLSTDTQYF
d_gene: NA; v_gene: TRBV2; abundance: NA; j_gene: TRBJ2-4; CDR3nt: TGTGCCAGCAGTGACCCCCGACTTTATTCGAAAAACATTCAGTACTTC; CDR3aa: CASSDPRLYSKNIQYF
d_gene: TRBD1; v_gene: TRBV28; abundance: NA; j_gene: TRBJ1-5; CDR3nt: TGTGCCAGCAGTTGGGACAGGAGCAATCAGCCCCAGCATTTT; CDR3aa: CASSWDRSNQPQHF
d_gene: TRBD2; v_gene: TRBV13; abundance: NA; j_gene: TRBJ2-1; CDR3nt: TGTGCCAGCAGCTTAGTTAAGGCTAGCGGGAGTAATGAGCAGTTCTTC; CDR3aa: CASSLVKASGSNEQFF
d_gene: NA; v_gene: TRBV4-3; abundance: NA; j_gene: TRBJ2-4; CDR3nt: TGCGCCAGCAGCCAAGAACCAGGGGCCAAAAACATTCAGTACTTC; CDR3aa: CASSQEPGAKNIQYF
d_gene: TRBD1; v_gene: TRBV27; abundance: NA; j_gene: TRBJ2-7; CDR3nt: TGTGCCAGCAGCCCCCTTTTGACAGGGTCCCTATCCTACGAGCAGTACTTC; CDR3aa: CASSPLLTGSLSYEQYF
d_gene: NA; v_gene: TRBV12-5; abundance: NA; j_gene: TRBJ2-3; CDR3nt: TGTGCTAGTGGTTTGTCGTTTGGCGGATCCACAGATACGCAGTATTTT; CDR3aa: CASGLSFGGSTDTQYF
d_gene: TRBD1; v_gene: TRBV7-2; abundance: NA; j_gene: TRBJ1-5; CDR3nt: TGTGCCAGCAGCTTAATGACAGGGGTGAATCAGCCCCAGCATTTT; CDR3aa: CASSLMTGVNQPQHF
d_gene: TRBD1; v_gene: TRBV6-5; abundance: NA; j_gene: TRBJ1-1; CDR3nt: TGTGCCAGCAGAACTGACAGGGGAATTGGCACTGAAGCTTTCTTT; CDR3aa: CASRTDRGIGTEAFF
d_gene: TRBD1; v_gene: TRBV25-1; abundance: few; j_gene: TRBJ1-2; CDR3nt: TGTGCCAGCAGTGAATATTCAGGGGGCAGTGGCTACACCTTC; CDR3aa: CASSEYSGGSGYTF
d_gene: TRBD2; v_gene: TRBV9; abundance: NA; j_gene: TRBJ2-7; CDR3nt: TGTGCCAGCAGCCCCCGCCGGGACTACTCCTACGAGCAGTACTTC; CDR3aa: CASSPRRDYSYEQYF
d_gene: TRBD2; v_gene: TRBV5-1; abundance: NA; j_gene: TRBJ2-1; CDR3nt: TGCGCCAGCAGCTGGGGGACTAGCTCTGGAGGTGAGAATGAGCAGTTCTTC; CDR3aa: CASSWGTSSGGENEQFF
d_gene: NA; v_gene: TRBV5-1; abundance: NA; j_gene: TRBJ1-1; CDR3nt: TGCGCCAGCAGCCCGGCGGGGGGAGGTCGGACTGAAGCTTTCTTT; CDR3aa: CASSPAGGGRTEAFF
d_gene: NA; v_gene: TRBV15; abundance: NA; j_gene: TRBJ2-2; CDR3nt: TGTGCCACCAGCAGAGACCTGGAGGGTACCGGGGAGCTGTTTTTT; CDR3aa: CATSRDLEGTGELFF
d_gene: TRBD2; v_gene: TRBV7-2; abundance: NA; j_gene: TRBJ2-3; CDR3nt: TGTGCCAGCAGCTTAGTAGCGGGAGGGCCTTTGGGTACAGATACGCAGTATTTT; CDR3aa: CASSLVAGGPLGTDTQYF
d_gene: NA; v_gene: TRBV4-3; abundance: NA; j_gene: TRBJ2-2; CDR3nt: TGCGCCAGCAGCCTCACAGAGATCACCGGGGAGCTGTTTTTT; CDR3aa: CASSLTEITGELFF
d_gene: TRBD2; v_gene: TRBV19; abundance: once; j_gene: TRBJ2-1; CDR3nt: TGTGCCAGTAGTATCCCACTAGCGGGCGAGAATGAGCAGTTCTTC; CDR3aa: CASSIPLAGENEQFF
d_gene: NA; v_gene: TRBV30; abundance: NA; j_gene: TRBJ2-7; CDR3nt: TGTGCCTGGAGTCCGAGGCGGGCGGCAACGAAGTGGGTCGAGCAGTACTTC; CDR3aa: CAWSPRRAATKWVEQYF
d_gene: TRBD2; v_gene: TRBV4-3; abundance: NA; j_gene: TRBJ2-1; CDR3nt: TGCGCCAGCAGCCAAGACGGGAGACTAGCGGGGGCCGAGCAGTTCTTC; CDR3aa: CASSQDGRLAGAEQFF